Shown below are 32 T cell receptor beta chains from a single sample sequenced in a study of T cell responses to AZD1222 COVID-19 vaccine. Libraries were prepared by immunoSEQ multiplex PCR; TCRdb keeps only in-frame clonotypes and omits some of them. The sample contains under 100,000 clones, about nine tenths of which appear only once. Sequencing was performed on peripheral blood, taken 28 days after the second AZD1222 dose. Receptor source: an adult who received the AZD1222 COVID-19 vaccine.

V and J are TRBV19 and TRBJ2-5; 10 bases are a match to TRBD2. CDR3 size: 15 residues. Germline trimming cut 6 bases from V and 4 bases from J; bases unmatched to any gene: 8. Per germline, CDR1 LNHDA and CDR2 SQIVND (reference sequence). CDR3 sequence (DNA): TGTGCCAGTAGGGAAATAGCGGGGGGCGGAGAGACCCAGTACTTC. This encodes CASREIAGGGETQYF.

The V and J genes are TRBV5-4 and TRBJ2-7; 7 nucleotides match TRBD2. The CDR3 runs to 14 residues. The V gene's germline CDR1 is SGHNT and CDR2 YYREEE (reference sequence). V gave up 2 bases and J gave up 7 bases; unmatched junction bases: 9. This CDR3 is CASSLGPAGGEQYF. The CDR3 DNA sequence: TGTGCCAGCAGCTTAGGACCGGCCGGGGGGGAGCAGTACTTC.

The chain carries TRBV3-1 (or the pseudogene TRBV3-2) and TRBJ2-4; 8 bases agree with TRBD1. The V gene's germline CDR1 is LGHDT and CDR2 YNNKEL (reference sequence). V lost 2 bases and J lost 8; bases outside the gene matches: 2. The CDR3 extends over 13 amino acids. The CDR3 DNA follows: TGTGCCAGCAGCCAACCGGACAGGGACATTCAGTACTTC. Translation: CASSQPDRDIQYF.

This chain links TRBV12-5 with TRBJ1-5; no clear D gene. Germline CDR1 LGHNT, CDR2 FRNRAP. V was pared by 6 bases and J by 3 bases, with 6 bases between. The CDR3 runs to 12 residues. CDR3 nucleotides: TGTGCTAGTGGAGTAAACAATCAGCCCCAGCATTTT. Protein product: CASGVNNQPQHF.

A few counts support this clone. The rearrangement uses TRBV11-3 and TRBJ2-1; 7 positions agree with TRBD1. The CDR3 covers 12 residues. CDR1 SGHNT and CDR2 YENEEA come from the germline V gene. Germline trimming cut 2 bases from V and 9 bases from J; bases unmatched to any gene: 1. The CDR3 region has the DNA TGTGCCAGCAGCTTACAGGGGGTTGAGCAGTTCTTC. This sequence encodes CASSLQGVEQFF. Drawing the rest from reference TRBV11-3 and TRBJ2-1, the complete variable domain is EAGVVQSPRYKIIEKKQPVAFWCNPISGHNTLYWYLQNLGQGPELLIRYENEEAVDDSQLPKDRFSAERLKGVDSTLKIQPAELGDSAVYLCASSLQGVEQFFGPGTRLTVL.

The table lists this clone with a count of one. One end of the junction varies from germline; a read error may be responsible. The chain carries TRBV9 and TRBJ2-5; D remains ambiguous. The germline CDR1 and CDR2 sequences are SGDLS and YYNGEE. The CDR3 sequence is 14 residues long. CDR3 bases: TGTGCCAGCAACGTAGTCCACAGTGGGGAGACCCAGTACTTC. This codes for CASNVVHSGETQYF.

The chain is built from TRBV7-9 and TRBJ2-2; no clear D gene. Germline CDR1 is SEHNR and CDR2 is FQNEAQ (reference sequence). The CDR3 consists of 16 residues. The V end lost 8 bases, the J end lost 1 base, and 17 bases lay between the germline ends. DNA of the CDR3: TGTGCCAGCGAAGGCTACCCTTATTTGAACACCGGGGAGCTGTTTTTT. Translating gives CASEGYPYLNTGELFF.

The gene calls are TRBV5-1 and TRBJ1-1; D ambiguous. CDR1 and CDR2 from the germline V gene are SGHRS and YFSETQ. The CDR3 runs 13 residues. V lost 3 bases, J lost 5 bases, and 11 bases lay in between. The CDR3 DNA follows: TGCGCCAGCAGCTGGAGGGAGGGAACTGAAGCTTTCTTT. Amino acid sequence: CASSWREGTEAFF. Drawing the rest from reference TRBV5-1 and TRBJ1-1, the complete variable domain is KAGVTQTPRYLIKTRGQQVTLSCSPISGHRSVSWYQQTPGQGLQFLFEYFSETQRNKGNFPGRFSGRQFSNSRSEMNVSTLELGDSALYLCASSWREGTEAFFGQGTRLTVV.

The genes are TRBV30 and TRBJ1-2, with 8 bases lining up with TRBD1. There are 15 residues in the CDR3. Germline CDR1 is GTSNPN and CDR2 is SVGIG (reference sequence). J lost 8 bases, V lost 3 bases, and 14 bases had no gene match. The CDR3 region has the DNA TGTGCCTGGAGGTCCAGACAGGGGTTTTTCGGCGGCTACACCTTC. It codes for CAWRSRQGFFGGYTF.

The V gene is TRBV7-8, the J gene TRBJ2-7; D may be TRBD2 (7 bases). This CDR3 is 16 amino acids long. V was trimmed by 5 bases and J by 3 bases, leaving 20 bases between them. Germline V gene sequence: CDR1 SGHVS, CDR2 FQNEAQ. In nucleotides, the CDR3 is TGTGCCAGCAGCGCCTCTTGGGGGGAGGGGGACTACGAGCAGTACTTC. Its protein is CASSASWGEGDYEQYF.

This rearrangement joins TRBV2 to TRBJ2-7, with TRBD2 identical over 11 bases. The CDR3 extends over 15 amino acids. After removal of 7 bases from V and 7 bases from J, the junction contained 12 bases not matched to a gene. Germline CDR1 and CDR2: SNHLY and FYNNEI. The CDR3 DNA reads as TGTGCCAGCATCCCCTTTAGCGGGGGGGCAGGTGAGCAGTACTTC. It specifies CASIPFSGGAGEQYF.

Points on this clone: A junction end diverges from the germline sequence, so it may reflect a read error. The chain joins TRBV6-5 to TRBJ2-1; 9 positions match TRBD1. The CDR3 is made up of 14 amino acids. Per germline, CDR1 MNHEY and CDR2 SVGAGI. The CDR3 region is CASSYSSGRTGEIF. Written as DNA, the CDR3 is TGTGCCAGCAGTTACTCGAGTGGTCGGACAGGGGAGATCTTC.

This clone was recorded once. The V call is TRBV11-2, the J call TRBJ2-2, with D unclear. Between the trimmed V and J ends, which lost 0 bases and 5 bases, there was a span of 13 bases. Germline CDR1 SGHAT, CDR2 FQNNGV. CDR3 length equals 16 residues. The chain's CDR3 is CASSLEEGMRTGELFF. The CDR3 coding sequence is TGTGCCAGCAGCTTAGAGGAAGGGATGCGGACCGGGGAGCTGTTTTTT.

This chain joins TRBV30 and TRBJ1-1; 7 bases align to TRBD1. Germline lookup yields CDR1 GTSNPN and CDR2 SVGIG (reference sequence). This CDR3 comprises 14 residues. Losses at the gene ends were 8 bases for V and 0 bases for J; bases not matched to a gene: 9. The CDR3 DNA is TGTGCCAGATCACAGGGGCCGCTGAACACTGAAGCTTTCTTT. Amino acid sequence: CARSQGPLNTEAFF.

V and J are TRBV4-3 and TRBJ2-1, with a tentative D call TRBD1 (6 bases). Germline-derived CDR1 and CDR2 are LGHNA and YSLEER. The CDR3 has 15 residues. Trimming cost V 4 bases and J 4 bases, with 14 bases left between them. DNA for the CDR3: TGCGCCAGCAGCCTCCAACCGGACAGTTACAATGAGCAGTTCTTC. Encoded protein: CASSLQPDSYNEQFF.

Here the CDR3 reads CSVERGGRETQYF. CDR3 coding DNA: TGCAGCGTTGAAAGAGGGGGGAGAGAGACCCAGTACTTC. This sequence joins TRBV29-1 and TRBJ2-5; TRBD1 or TRBD2 may be the D gene (6 bases each). Trimming took 2 bases from V and 4 from J, leaving 11 bases between them. The germline CDR1 and CDR2 sequences are SQVTM and ANQGSEA. The CDR3 runs 13 residues.

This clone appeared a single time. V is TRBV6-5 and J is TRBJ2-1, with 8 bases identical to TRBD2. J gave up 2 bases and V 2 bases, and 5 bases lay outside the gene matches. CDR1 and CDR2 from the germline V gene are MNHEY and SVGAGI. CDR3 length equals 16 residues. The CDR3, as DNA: TGTGCCAGCAGTTACACCACTAGCGGAGCCTACAATGAGCAGTTCTTC. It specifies CASSYTTSGAYNEQFF.

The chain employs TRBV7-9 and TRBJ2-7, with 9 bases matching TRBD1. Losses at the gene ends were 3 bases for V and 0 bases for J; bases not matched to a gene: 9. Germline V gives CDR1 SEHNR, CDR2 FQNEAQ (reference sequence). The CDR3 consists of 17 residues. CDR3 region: CASSFKKWDRDSYEQYF. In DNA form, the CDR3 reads TGTGCCAGCAGCTTTAAAAAGTGGGACAGGGACTCCTACGAGCAGTACTTC.

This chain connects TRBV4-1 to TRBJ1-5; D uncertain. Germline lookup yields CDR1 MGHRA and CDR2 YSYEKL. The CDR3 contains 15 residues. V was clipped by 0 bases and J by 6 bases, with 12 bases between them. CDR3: CASSQDTAWGQPQHF. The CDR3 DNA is TGCGCCAGCAGCCAAGATACAGCATGGGGTCAGCCCCAGCATTTT.

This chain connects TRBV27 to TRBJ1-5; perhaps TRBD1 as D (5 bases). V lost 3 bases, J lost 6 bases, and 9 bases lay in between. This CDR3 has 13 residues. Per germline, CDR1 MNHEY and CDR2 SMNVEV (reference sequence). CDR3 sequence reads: CASSFGAFQPQHF. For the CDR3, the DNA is TGTGCCAGCAGTTTTGGGGCTTTTCAGCCCCAGCATTTT.

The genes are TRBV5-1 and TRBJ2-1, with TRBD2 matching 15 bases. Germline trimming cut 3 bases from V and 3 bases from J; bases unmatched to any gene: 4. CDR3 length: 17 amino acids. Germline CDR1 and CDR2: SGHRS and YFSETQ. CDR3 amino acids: CASSSGLAGGHYNEQFF. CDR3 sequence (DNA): TGCGCCAGCAGCTCGGGACTAGCGGGGGGACACTACAATGAGCAGTTCTTC.

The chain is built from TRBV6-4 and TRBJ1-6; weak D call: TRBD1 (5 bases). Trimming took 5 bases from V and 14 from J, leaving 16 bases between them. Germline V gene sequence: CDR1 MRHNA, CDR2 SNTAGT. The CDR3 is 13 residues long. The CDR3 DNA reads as TGTGCCAGCAGTTTATGGGGCCCCAGGGCCCTCCACTTT. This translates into CASSLWGPRALHF.

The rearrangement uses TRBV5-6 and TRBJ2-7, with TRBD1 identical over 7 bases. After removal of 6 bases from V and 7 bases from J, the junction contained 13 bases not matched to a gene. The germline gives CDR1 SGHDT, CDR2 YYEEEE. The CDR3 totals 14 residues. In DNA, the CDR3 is TGTGCCAGCAAGGGCACAAACCAGGGACAGGAGCAGTACGTC. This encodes CASKGTNQGQEQYV.

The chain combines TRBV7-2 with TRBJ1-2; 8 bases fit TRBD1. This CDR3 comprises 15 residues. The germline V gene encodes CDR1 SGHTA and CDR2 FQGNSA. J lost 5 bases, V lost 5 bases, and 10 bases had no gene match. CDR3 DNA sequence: TGTGCCAGCAGCCCAGGGACAGGCTACTTATATGGCTACACCTTC. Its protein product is CASSPGTGYLYGYTF. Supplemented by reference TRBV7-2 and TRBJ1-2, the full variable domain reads GAGVSQSPSNKVTEKGKDVELRCDPISGHTALYWYRQSLGQGLEFLIYFQGNSAPDKSGLPSDRFSAERTGGSVSTLTIQRTQQEDSAVYLCASSPGTGYLYGYTFGSGTRLTVV.

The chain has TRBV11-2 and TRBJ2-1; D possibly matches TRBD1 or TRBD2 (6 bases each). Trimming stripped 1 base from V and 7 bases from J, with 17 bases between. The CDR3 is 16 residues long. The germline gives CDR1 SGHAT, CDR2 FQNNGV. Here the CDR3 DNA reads TGTGCCAGCAGCTTAGCCTGGGGGGCCTCGGATAATGAGCAGTTCTTC. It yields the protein CASSLAWGASDNEQFF.

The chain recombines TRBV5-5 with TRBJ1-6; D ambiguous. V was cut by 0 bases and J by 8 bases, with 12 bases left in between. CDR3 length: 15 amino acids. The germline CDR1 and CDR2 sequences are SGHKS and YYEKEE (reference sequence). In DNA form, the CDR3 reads TGTGCCAGCAGCTTGGCTGGATACTTCGATTCACCCCTCCACTTT. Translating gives CASSLAGYFDSPLHF.

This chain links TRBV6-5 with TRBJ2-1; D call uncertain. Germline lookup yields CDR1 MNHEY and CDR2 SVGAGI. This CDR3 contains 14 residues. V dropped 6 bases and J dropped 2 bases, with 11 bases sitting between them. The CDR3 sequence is CASSDTGTYNEQFF. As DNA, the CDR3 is TGTGCCAGCAGCGACACCGGTACCTACAATGAGCAGTTCTTC.

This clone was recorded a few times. The CDR3 reads CASSDMQIYSNQPQHF. In nucleotides, the CDR3 is TGTGCCAGCAGTGATATGCAGATTTATAGCAATCAGCCCCAGCATTTT. The chain couples TRBV6-1 to TRBJ1-5; D uncertain. This CDR3 region has 16 residues. Trimming stripped 3 bases from V and 0 bases from J, with 12 bases between. Germline assignment: CDR1 MNHNS and CDR2 SASEGT.

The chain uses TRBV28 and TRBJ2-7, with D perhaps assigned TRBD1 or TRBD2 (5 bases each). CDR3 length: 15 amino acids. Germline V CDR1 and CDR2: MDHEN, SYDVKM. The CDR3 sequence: CVTSGRPFPGHEQYV. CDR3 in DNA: TGTGTCACCTCGGGACGGCCCTTTCCGGGTCACGAGCAGTACGTC.

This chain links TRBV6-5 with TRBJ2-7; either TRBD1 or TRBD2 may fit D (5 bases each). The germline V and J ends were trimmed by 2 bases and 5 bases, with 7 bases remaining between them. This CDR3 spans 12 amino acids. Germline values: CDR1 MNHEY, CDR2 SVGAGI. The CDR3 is CASSYRGNEQYF. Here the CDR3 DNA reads TGTGCCAGCAGTTACCGGGGCAACGAGCAGTACTTC.

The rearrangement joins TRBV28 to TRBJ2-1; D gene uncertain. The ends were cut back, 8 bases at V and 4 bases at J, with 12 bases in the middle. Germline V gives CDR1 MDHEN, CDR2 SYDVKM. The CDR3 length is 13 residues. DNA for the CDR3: TGTGCCAGCGGTCCACCGTCTTACAATGAGCAGTTCTTC. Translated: CASGPPSYNEQFF.

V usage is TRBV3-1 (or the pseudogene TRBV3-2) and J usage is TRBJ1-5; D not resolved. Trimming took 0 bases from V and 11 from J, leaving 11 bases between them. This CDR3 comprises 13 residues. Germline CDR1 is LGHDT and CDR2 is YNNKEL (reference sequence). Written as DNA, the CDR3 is TGTGCCAGCAGCCAAGACAGACGGGGAGCCCAGCATTTT. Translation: CASSQDRRGAQHF.